The 30 T cell receptor beta chains below come from one sample, sequenced in a study of control samples from healthy donors and cancer patients (dated by TCRdb to 2019 to 2021). Library preparation was by the immunoSEQ multiplex PCR assay. The source is immuneACCESS, and TCRdb retained only in-frame sequences with V and J called. Part of the clones is not carried over; for the studies checked, unresolved V genes explain less than half of this, and the remainder is unexplained. The sample records under 150,000 clones, roughly 90% of which are singletons. The top ten constitute approximately 10% of the sample. The specimen sequenced was blood. The receptors come from a man aged 30 to 45 in good health.

V gene TRBV10-2 combines with J gene TRBJ1-1; no definite D call. There are 14 residues in the CDR3. V dropped 8 bases and J dropped 0 bases, with 13 bases sitting between them. Germline CDR1 reads WSHSY; CDR2 reads SAAADI. DNA for the CDR3: TGCGCCAGCGGAAACAGAGTTATGAACACTGAAGCTTTCTTT. This codes for CASGNRVMNTEAFF.

The rearrangement uses TRBV29-1 and TRBJ2-1; D is unclear. Germline CDR1 and CDR2: SQVTM and ANQGSEA. Trimming took off 7 bases at V and 4 bases at J, with 17 bases between the two ends. The CDR3 contains 14 residues. CDR3 sequence reads: CSAADRTEYNEQFF. In DNA, the CDR3 is TGCAGCGCCGCCGATCGAACAGAATACAATGAGCAGTTCTTC.

V gene TRBV24-1 combines with J gene TRBJ1-1; D remains unclear. The V and J ends lost 4 bases and 1 base respectively, with 3 bases between them. Germline assignment: CDR1 KGHDR and CDR2 SFDVKD. This CDR3 region has 12 residues. This CDR3 reads CATSDSNTEAFF. The CDR3 DNA sequence: TGTGCCACCAGTGACTCGAACACTGAAGCTTTCTTT.

The chain carries TRBV10-1 and TRBJ1-1, with 9 bases matching TRBD1. Per germline, CDR1 WNHNN and CDR2 SYGVQD (reference sequence). Trimming at V came to 6 bases and at J to 3 bases, leaving 2 bases not matched to a gene. The CDR3 has 13 amino acids. CDR3 in DNA: TGCGCCAGCAGATGGGACAGGGACACTGAAGCTTTCTTT. It encodes CASRWDRDTEAFF.

The V and J genes are TRBV5-1 and TRBJ2-7, with TRBD2 matching 11 bases. There are 19 residues in the CDR3. The germline CDR1 and CDR2 sequences are SGHRS and YFSETQ. The trim removed 4 bases at V and 2 bases at J, leaving 17 bases unmatched. CDR3: CASSTRGTSGSGLPYEQYF. CDR3 DNA: TGCGCCAGCAGCACCCGGGGTACTAGCGGGAGCGGCCTTCCCTACGAGCAGTACTTC.

This chain uses TRBV4-2 with TRBJ1-6; D is uncertain. The V end was cut by 4 bases, the J end by 9 bases, with 19 bases between. The CDR3 is made up of 16 amino acids. Germline-derived CDR1 and CDR2 are LGHNA and YNFKEQ. The CDR3 sequence is CASSPKEAFSSSPLHF. The CDR3 DNA reads TGTGCCAGCAGCCCAAAAGAGGCTTTTTCGAGTTCACCCCTCCACTTT.

The CDR3 coding sequence is TGTGCCAGTAGTTTCGGAGAGACCCAGTACTTC. Translating it yields CASSFGETQYF. The V call is TRBV19, the J call TRBJ2-5, with unresolved D. The CDR3 consists of 11 residues. Between the trimmed V and J ends, which lost 5 bases and 4 bases, there was a span of 5 bases. The germline CDR1 and CDR2 sequences are LNHDA and SQIVND (reference sequence).

The chain combines TRBV18 with TRBJ2-1; the D gene is possibly TRBD1 (6 bases). The CDR3 contains 12 residues. V was trimmed by 4 bases and J by 6 bases, leaving 7 bases between them. CDR1 KGHSH and CDR2 LQKENI come from the germline V gene. The CDR3 nucleotides read TGTGCCAGCTCACAAGGGGGCAATGAGCAGTTCTTC. Its protein is CASSQGGNEQFF.

V usage is TRBV14 and J usage is TRBJ2-2; D is possibly TRBD2 (6 bases). Germline values: CDR1 SGHDN, CDR2 FVKESK. The CDR3 runs to 13 residues. Trimming took off 6 bases at V and 4 bases at J, with 9 bases between the two ends. The CDR3 region is CASRAGGTGELFF. CDR3 DNA: TGTGCCAGCAGGGCCGGGGGCACCGGGGAGCTGTTTTTT. Full variable domain (rest looked up from reference TRBV14 and TRBJ2-2): EAGVTQFPSHSVIEKGQTVTLRCDPISGHDNLYWYRRVMGKEIKFLLHFVKESKQDESGMPNNRFLAERTGGTYSTLKVQPAELEDSGVYFCASRAGGTGELFFGEGSRLTVL.

The chain employs TRBV4-1 and TRBJ2-7; 9 bases align to TRBD1. In germline, CDR1 is MGHRA, CDR2 YSYEKL. This CDR3 region has 14 residues. J lost 2 bases, V lost 4 bases, and 3 bases had no gene match. CDR3 bases: TGCGCCAGCAGCCCGGGACAGGGTACCTACGAGCAGTACTTC. Its translation: CASSPGQGTYEQYF.

This clone occurred a few times. The chain has TRBV6-6 and TRBJ1-1, with D possibly TRBD1 on 6 matching bases. This CDR3 is built from 13 residues. Germline values: CDR1 MNHNY, CDR2 SVGAGI (reference sequence). With 5 bases removed from V and 7 bases from J, the gap between germline ends came to 14 bases. The CDR3 bases are TGTGCCAGCAGTCCGACCCACAGGGTTGAAGCTTTCTTT. The encoded protein is CASSPTHRVEAFF.

This clone came up once. The CDR3 here is CASSFSGNYYGYTF. For the CDR3, the DNA is TGTGCCAGCAGCTTTTCGGGGAACTACTATGGCTACACCTTC. This chain uses TRBV5-4 with TRBJ1-2; no clear D. V dropped 2 bases and J dropped 3 bases, with 11 bases sitting between them. The CDR3 loop spans 14 amino acids. Germline lookup yields CDR1 SGHNT and CDR2 YYREEE (reference sequence). Together with reference TRBV5-4 and TRBJ1-2, the CDR3 gives the full variable domain: ETGVTQSPTHLIKTRGQQVTLRCSSQSGHNTVSWYQQALGQGPQFIFQYYREEENGRGNFPPRFSGLQFPNYSSELNVNALELDDSALYLCASSFSGNYYGYTFGSGTRLTVV.

The rearrangement joins TRBV7-9 to TRBJ1-1, with TRBD1 as a possible D gene (6 bases). V was clipped by 5 bases and J by 1 base, with 11 bases between them. The CDR3 is made up of 14 amino acids. Germline-derived CDR1 and CDR2 are SEHNR and FQNEAQ (reference sequence). The CDR3 coding sequence is TGTGCCAGCAGCCCTGGGGGCAAGAACACTGAAGCTTTCTTT. Protein sequence: CASSPGGKNTEAFF.

The chain uses TRBV5-4 and TRBJ2-5, with 8 bases aligning to TRBD1. This CDR3 region has 15 residues. Germline trimming cut 6 bases from V and 6 bases from J; bases unmatched to any gene: 13. Germline values: CDR1 SGHNT, CDR2 YYREEE (reference sequence). This chain's CDR3 is CASKSSGQGAKTQYF. The CDR3 coding sequence is TGTGCCAGCAAAAGCTCGGGCCAGGGGGCAAAGACCCAGTACTTC.

The chain combines TRBV6-1 with TRBJ2-1, with TRBD2 matching over 10 bases. Trimming took 2 bases from V and 4 from J; bases not matched to a gene: 5. Germline V gives CDR1 MNHNS, CDR2 SASEGT. This CDR3 comprises 16 residues. Written as DNA, the CDR3 is TGTGCCAGCAGTGAAAAGGGGACTAGCGTATACAATGAGCAGTTCTTC. Amino acid sequence: CASSEKGTSVYNEQFF.

J is TRBJ1-3 and V is TRBV14; no clear D gene. V lost 1 base and J 2 bases, leaving 12 bases between the germline ends. CDR1 is SGHDN, CDR2 FVKESK, per germline. The CDR3 sequence is 16 residues long. CDR3 nucleotides: TGTGCCAGCAGCCAAGTCCCACACGGGACTGGAAACACCATATATTTT. Protein: CASSQVPHGTGNTIYF.

The chain carries TRBV3-1 (or the pseudogene TRBV3-2) and TRBJ2-5, with 7 bases lining up with TRBD1. There are 13 residues in the CDR3. The J segment lost 10 bases and the V segment lost 6 bases, leaving 11 bases of the junction unmatched. The germline V gene encodes CDR1 LGHDT and CDR2 YNNKEL (reference sequence). As DNA, the CDR3 is TGTGCCAGCAGACCCGGACAGGTGTTGGTCCAGTACTTC. Its translation is CASRPGQVLVQYF.

Only one count was recorded for this clone. This CDR3 reads CASRIQGNYGYTF. In DNA form, the CDR3 reads TGTGCCAGCAGAATACAGGGTAACTATGGCTACACCTTC. The chain uses TRBV2 and TRBJ1-2, with D possibly being TRBD1 (6 bases). CDR1 is SNHLY, CDR2 FYNNEI, per germline. The CDR3 has 13 amino acids. V shed 6 bases and J shed 1 base, with 9 bases lying between them.

The chain employs TRBV7-6 and TRBJ2-1; 7 nucleotides match TRBD1. CDR3 size: 14 residues. The V and J ends lost 1 base and 5 bases, in that order; junction bases with no gene match: 2. The V gene's germline CDR1 is SGHVS and CDR2 FNYEAQ. The CDR3 is CASSLGGTDNEQFF. For the CDR3, the DNA is TGTGCCAGCAGCTTAGGGGGGACAGACAATGAGCAGTTCTTC.

The chain has TRBV2 and TRBJ1-5; a weak D match, TRBD1 (5 bases). This CDR3 is 13 amino acids long. Deletions cut 4 bases from V and 2 bases from J, with 6 bases between. Looked up from germline, CDR1 is SNHLY and CDR2 is FYNNEI. The CDR3 here is CASSATGNQPQHF. The CDR3 coding sequence is TGTGCCAGCAGTGCGACAGGCAATCAGCCCCAGCATTTT.

In nucleotides, the CDR3 is TGCGCCAGCAGCCCCCAGGCAGGCAGGGGGGGAAACACCATATATTTT. Translation: CASSPQAGRGGNTIYF. This chain joins TRBV4-1 and TRBJ1-3; 7 nucleotides align to TRBD1. The germline V gene encodes CDR1 MGHRA and CDR2 YSYEKL. This CDR3 is built from 16 residues. V shed 4 bases and J 4 bases; nucleotides not matched to a gene: 10.

The chain uses TRBV28 and TRBJ1-1; 7 bases match TRBD1. The junction had 8 bases not matched to a gene; V was cut back by 7 bases and J by 0 bases. Germline CDR1 and CDR2: MDHEN and SYDVKM. The CDR3 is 15 residues long. This CDR3 reads CASTREDRMNTEAFF. CDR3 in DNA: TGTGCCAGCACCCGAGAGGACAGGATGAACACTGAAGCTTTCTTT.

V gene TRBV18 combines with J gene TRBJ1-1, with D unresolved. The CDR3 spans 15 residues. Per the germline V gene, CDR1 is KGHSH and CDR2 is LQKENI. V lost 6 bases, J lost 0 bases, and 14 bases lay in between. CDR3 bases: TGTGCCAGCTCCCGCCGTGGGCAGATGAACACTGAAGCTTTCTTT. This translates into CASSRRGQMNTEAFF. Complete variable domain (other parts from reference TRBV18 and TRBJ1-1): NAGVMQNPRHLVRRRGQEARLRCSPMKGHSHVYWYRQLPEEGLKFMVYLQKENIIDESGMPKERFSAEFPKEGPSILRIQQVVRGDSAAYFCASSRRGQMNTEAFFGQGTRLTVV.

This chain connects TRBV27 to TRBJ2-2, with unresolved D. Germline lookup yields CDR1 MNHEY and CDR2 SMNVEV (reference sequence). V dropped 3 bases and J dropped 0 bases, with 8 bases sitting between them. The CDR3 covers 15 residues. The CDR3 DNA follows: TGTGCCAGCAGTTTGATCGGATCGAACACCGGGGAGCTGTTTTTT. It translates to CASSLIGSNTGELFF.

In nucleotides, the CDR3 is TGTGCCAGCAGCCGGGACGGATCTAAACAAGAGACCCAGTACTTC. Translating it yields CASSRDGSKQETQYF. The chain uses TRBV4-2 and TRBJ2-5; D possibly uses TRBD1 or TRBD2 (5 bases each). The V end lost 4 bases, the J end lost 2 bases, and 14 bases lay between the germline ends. CDR3 length equals 15 residues. The germline V gene has CDR1 LGHNA and CDR2 YNFKEQ.

The chain carries TRBV14 and TRBJ1-6, with 7 bases lining up with TRBD1. The CDR3 totals 13 residues. With V trimmed by 6 bases and J by 10 bases, 6 bases remained unmatched. The V gene's germline CDR1 is SGHDN and CDR2 FVKESK. The DNA for the CDR3 is TGTGCCAGCAGTGTCGGGACAGACTCACCCCTCCACTTT. This codes for CASSVGTDSPLHF. Complete variable domain (other parts from reference TRBV14 and TRBJ1-6): EAGVTQFPSHSVIEKGQTVTLRCDPISGHDNLYWYRRVMGKEIKFLLHFVKESKQDESGMPNNRFLAERTGGTYSTLKVQPAELEDSGVYFCASSVGTDSPLHFGNGTRLTVT.

The rearrangement uses TRBV28 and TRBJ1-5, with TRBD1 identical over 7 bases. Germline lookup yields CDR1 MDHEN and CDR2 SYDVKM. This CDR3 is 14 amino acids long. V was clipped by 6 bases and J by 7 bases; unmatched bases: 9. The CDR3 here is CASRTRQGGQPQHF. The CDR3, as DNA: TGTGCCAGCAGGACAAGACAGGGAGGGCAGCCCCAGCATTTT.

J is TRBJ1-6 and V is TRBV28, with 7 positions matching TRBD1. The ends lost 6 bases at V and 8 bases at J; junction bases unmatched: 13. The germline gives CDR1 MDHEN, CDR2 SYDVKM. The CDR3 covers 16 residues. This CDR3 reads CASRHGTANYYSPLHF. The CDR3 DNA follows: TGTGCCAGCAGACACGGGACAGCGAATTATTATTCACCCCTCCACTTT.

The V and J genes are TRBV5-1 and TRBJ2-7; TRBD2 aligns across 10 bases. CDR1 is SGHRS, CDR2 YFSETQ, per germline. The V segment lost 4 bases and the J segment 3 bases; nucleotides outside the gene matches: 7. The CDR3 is 15 amino acids. CDR3 sequence: CASSPRTSGDYEQYF. The CDR3 nucleotides are TGCGCCAGCAGCCCACGGACTAGCGGAGACTACGAGCAGTACTTC.

This chain joins TRBV2 and TRBJ2-3; possible D gene TRBD2, 6 bases. Germline V CDR1 and CDR2: SNHLY, FYNNEI. V was clipped by 4 bases and J by 2 bases, with 10 bases between them. The CDR3 is 14 amino acids. The CDR3 DNA follows: TGTGCCAGCAGTGTCGGAGGGATCACAGATACGCAGTATTTT. It encodes CASSVGGITDTQYF. Combining the CDR3 with reference TRBV2 and TRBJ2-3 gives the whole variable domain EPEVTQTPSHQVTQMGQEVILRCVPISNHLYFYWYRQILGQKVEFLVSFYNNEISEKSEIFDDQFSVERPDGSNFTLKIRSTKLEDSAMYFCASSVGGITDTQYFGPGTRLTVL.